The clone carrying this T cell receptor beta chain was recorded only once. The entry originates in a study of technical replicates of blood from a few donors. Per the germline V gene, CDR1 is LNHNV and CDR2 is YYDKDF (reference sequence). The J segment lost 7 bases and the V segment lost 0 bases, leaving 7 bases of the junction unmatched. The CDR3 runs 18 residues. The protocol was immunoSEQ multiplex PCR, while the TCRdb copy is restricted to in-frame clones and leaves out a portion. The sample holds some 94,000 clones; approximately 95% are singletons and the top ten take about 0.34%. The source of this sequence is a human donor in good health. The sequenced sample was T cells isolated from PBMCs. V is TRBV15 and J is TRBJ2-1; 15 bases map to TRBD2. The CDR3 protein is CATSREGLAGGPGNEQFF. DNA of the CDR3: TGTGCCACCAGCAGAGAAGGACTAGCGGGAGGGCCCGGTAATGAGCAGTTCTTC.